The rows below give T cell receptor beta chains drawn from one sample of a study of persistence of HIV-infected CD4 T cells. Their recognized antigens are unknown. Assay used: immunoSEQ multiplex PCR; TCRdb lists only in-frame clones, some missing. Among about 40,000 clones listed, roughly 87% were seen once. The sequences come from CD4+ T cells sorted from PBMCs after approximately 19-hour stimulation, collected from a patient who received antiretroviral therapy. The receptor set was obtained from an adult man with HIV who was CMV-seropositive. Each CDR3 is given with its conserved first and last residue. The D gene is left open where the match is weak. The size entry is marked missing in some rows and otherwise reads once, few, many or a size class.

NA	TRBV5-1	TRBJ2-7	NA	TGCGCCAGCAGCAGACAGCTCTCCTACGAGCAGTACTTC	CASSRQLSYEQYF
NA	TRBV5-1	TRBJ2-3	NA	TGCGCCAGCAGCGGTATACACACCGAAAGGCCAGATACGCAGTATTTT	CASSGIHTERPDTQYF
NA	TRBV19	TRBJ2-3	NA	TGTGCCAGTAGCCCTATGGCGGGGGATACGCAGTATTTT	CASSPMAGDTQYF
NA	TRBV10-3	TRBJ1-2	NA	TGTGCCATCAGTGAGAGAAGCAAGGGGGGCTATGGCTACACCTTC	CAISERSKGGYGYTF
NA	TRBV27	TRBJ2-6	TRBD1	TGTGCCAGCAGTCCCTACAGCTCCACCGGGACAGGGGGCGCCACTGGGGCCAACGTCCTGACTTTC	CASSPYSSTGTGGATGANVLTF
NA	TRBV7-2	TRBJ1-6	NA	TGTGCCAGCAGCTTCGGGCTAATGGGTTCACCCCTCCACTTT	CASSFGLMGSPLHF
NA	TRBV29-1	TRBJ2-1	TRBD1	TGCAGCGTCTTCGGGGACAGACCATACAATGAGCAGTTCTTC	CSVFGDRPYNEQFF
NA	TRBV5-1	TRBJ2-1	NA	TGCGCCAGCAGCTTGGTGCTAGCGAATGAGCAGTTCTTC	CASSLVLANEQFF
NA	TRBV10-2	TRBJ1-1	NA	TGCGCCAGCAGGACGGGGAACACTGAAGCTTTCTTT	CASRTGNTEAFF
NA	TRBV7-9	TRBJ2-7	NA	TGTGCCAGCAGCCCCACCGAGAGGAACTACGAGCAGTACTTC	CASSPTERNYEQYF
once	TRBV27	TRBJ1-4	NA	TGTGCCAGCAGTTATGCGTTTGCAACTAATGAAAAACTGTTTTTT	CASSYAFATNEKLFF
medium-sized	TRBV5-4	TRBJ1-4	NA	TGTGCCAGCAGCTCAGGAGTTGGGGGGAACGAAAAACTGTTTTTT	CASSSGVGGNEKLFF
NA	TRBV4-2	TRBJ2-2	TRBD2	TGTGCCAGCAGCCGCCTGGCTAGCGGAGGGAACACCGGGGAGCTGTTTTTT	CASSRLASGGNTGELFF
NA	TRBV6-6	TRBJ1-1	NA	TGTGCCAGCAGTTACTTCCGGGACAAGAGCACTGAAGCTTTCTTT	CASSYFRDKSTEAFF
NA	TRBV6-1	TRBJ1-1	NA	TGTGCCAGCAGTGACCCGACGGACCACACTGAAGCTTTCTTT	CASSDPTDHTEAFF
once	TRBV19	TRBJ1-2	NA	TGTGCCAGTAGTATAGATGTACAGGGCAATGGCTACACCTTC	CASSIDVQGNGYTF
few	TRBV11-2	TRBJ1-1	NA	TGTGCCAGCATCAGGGCGGGAGTCCTTACCCTTCTGAACACTGAAGCTTTCTTT	CASIRAGVLTLLNTEAFF
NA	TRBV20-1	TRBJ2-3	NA	TGCAGTGCTGCTATAGCAGATACGCAGTATTTT	CSAAIADTQYF
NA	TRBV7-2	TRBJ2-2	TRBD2	TGTGCTACGGGGAGCGGGAGCCCCGGGGAGCTGTTTTTT	CATGSGSPGELFF
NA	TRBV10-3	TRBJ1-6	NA	TGTGCCAGTAACCGGGCCTCTAATTCACCCCTCCACTTT	CASNRASNSPLHF
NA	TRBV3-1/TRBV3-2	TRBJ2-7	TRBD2	TGTGCCAGCAGCCAATCCATCGGGAGGGCCAGCGAGCAGTACTTC	CASSQSIGRASEQYF
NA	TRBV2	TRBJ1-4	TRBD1	TGTGCCAGCAGGACCGGGACAGGACCGAATGAAAAACTGTTTTTT	CASRTGTGPNEKLFF
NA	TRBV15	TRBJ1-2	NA	TGTGCCACCAGCAGAGGCAGGCAAGCAGGCACCTTC	CATSRGRQAGTF
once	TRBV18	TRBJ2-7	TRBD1	TGTGCCAGCTCGCCCGACAGGGGGCAGAGCTCCTACGAGCAGTACTTC	CASSPDRGQSSYEQYF
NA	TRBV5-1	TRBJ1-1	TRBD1	TGCGCCAGCAGCTTGGAGCTTCAACAGGGGGAAGCTTTCTTT	CASSLELQQGEAFF
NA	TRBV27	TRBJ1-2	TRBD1	TGTGCCAGCAAAAGGACAGGGGCTTATGGCTACACCTTC	CASKRTGAYGYTF
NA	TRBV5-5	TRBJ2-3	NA	TGTGCCAGCAGCGTCGGGACTTTCGTAAGCACAGATACGCAGTATTTT	CASSVGTFVSTDTQYF
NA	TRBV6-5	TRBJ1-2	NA	TGTGCCAGCAGGATGGTTTATGGCTACACCTTC	CASRMVYGYTF
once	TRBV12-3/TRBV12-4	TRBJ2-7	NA	TGTGCCAGCAGCTATCTCTCCCCCGACGAGCAGTACTTC	CASSYLSPDEQYF